This entry features one T cell receptor (beta chain) sequence. There is no known antigen for this receptor. Including the terminal cysteine and phenylalanine, the CDR3 comprises 17 residues. Of the read, only the CDR3 DNA is kept; its 51 bases are in frame from base 1. V lost 1 base and J lost 2 bases; the stretch between them is 15 bases long. The germline V gene (reference sequence) sets CDR1 to LGHDT and CDR2 to YNNKEL. The data originate from a study of T cell responses to AZD1222 COVID-19 vaccine (dated by TCRdb to the early 2020s). Study-level background: A total of about 250 trial participants underwent TCR sequencing, of whom more than 200 had received two doses of AZD1222 and around 25 had received two doses of the MenACWY control vaccine. Trial participants were enrolled by age into 18-55, 56-69 and 70-plus year subgroups, with 148, 28 and 57 TCR-sequenced participants respectively. The investigation overall reported the following: In the small 56-69-year group, the increase in depth fell short of significance, most likely because of low power. Because no day 14 peak-response samples were available, repertoires were characterized only after the peak T cell response. The whole spike protein was spanned by vaccine-associated CD4 TCRs, and dominant responses were seen in regions 160-218 and 743-854. Reportedly, close to half of the unique spike-specific TCRs recognized epitopes lying outside the regions that are mutated in the B.1.351 and B.1.1.7 variants. Spike-specific TCR breadth and depth rose significantly after two AZD1222 doses compared with day 0 and with MenACWY recipients. Participants were mostly white British, with more females than males. The authors suggested clonal diversity may have been underestimated. Conclusions about previously exposed vaccinees are limited, since just six or seven AZD1222 recipients were seropositive for SARS-CoV-2 at baseline.

Explained via the paper, the time point label denotes: baseline before first vaccination. The vaccinee samples were drawn from two UK trials, COV001 and COV002, one of which was a single-blind randomized controlled phase 2/3 trial testing AZD1222 (ChAdOx1 nCoV-19) in healthy adults. Trial participant PBMC samples were collected at day 0 and day 28 after the second dose for TCRbeta chain sequencing. The CDR3 regions of human TCRbeta chains were subjected to immunosequencing. The authors processed their data as follows. Repertoire TCRs were checked for matches against a reference library of SARS-CoV-2-specific TCRs that had been generated using the MIRA antigen-specificity platform. Breadth meant the fraction of unique TCRs that were SARS-CoV-2-associated, whereas depth meant the fraction of total T cells that were SARS-CoV-2-associated. Using the MIRA data, every spike-specific TCR was mapped to the spike region that the TCR reacted to and assigned to either a CD4 or a CD8 class. Log10-transformed breadth and depth values were compared by one-way ANOVA with Sidak's multiple comparisons tests. TCRdb limited this immuneACCESS table to in-frame rearrangements with V and J called. A share of clones is missing; checked studies link under half to unresolved V genes, and the rest is unexplained. That table furnishes V, J and clone size, whereas the DNA furnished D and trimming. This sample's clone table shows about 140,000 clones. Of the sample, roughly 2% is held by the ten largest clones.

The receptor comes from an adult in good health. The chain joins TRBV3-1 (or the pseudogene TRBV3-2) to TRBJ1-3; no D gene call is confident. Input material: peripheral blood. The DNA reads as follows: TGTGCCAGCAGCCAAGGGAGTGGGGTCCAGGCTGGAAACACCATATATTTT. Translation gives CASSQGSGVQAGNTIYF.